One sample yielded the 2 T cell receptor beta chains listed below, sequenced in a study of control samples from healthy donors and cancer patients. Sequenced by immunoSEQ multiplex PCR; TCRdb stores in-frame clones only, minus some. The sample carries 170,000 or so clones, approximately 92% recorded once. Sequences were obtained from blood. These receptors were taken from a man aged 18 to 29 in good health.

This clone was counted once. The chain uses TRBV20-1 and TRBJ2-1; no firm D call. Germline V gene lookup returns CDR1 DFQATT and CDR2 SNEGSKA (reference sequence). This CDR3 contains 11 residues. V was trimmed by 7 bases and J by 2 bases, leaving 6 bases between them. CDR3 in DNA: TGCAGTGGAGGCACCTACAATGAGCAGTTCTTC. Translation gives CSGGTYNEQFF.

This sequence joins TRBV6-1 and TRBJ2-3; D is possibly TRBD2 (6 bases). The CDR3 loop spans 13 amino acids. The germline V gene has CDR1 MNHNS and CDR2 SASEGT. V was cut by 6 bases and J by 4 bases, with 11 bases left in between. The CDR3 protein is CASSPGTPDTQYF. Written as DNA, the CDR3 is TGTGCCAGCAGCCCCGGGACTCCAGATACGCAGTATTTT.